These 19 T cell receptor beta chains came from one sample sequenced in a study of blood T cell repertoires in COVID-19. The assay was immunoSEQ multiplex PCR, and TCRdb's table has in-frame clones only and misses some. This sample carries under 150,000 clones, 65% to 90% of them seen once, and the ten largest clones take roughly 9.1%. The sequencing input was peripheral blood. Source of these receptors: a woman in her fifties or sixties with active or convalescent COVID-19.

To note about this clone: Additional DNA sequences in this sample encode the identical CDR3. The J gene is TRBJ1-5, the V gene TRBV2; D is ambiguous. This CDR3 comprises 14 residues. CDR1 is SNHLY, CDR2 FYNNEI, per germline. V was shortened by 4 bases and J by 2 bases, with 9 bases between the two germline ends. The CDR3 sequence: CASSGTGGNQPQHF. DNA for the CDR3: TGTGCCAGCAGTGGAACCGGGGGCAATCAGCCCCAGCATTTT.

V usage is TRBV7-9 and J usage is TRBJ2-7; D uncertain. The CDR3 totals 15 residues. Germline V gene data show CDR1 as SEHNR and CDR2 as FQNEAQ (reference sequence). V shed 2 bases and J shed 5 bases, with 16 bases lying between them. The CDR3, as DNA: TGTGCCAGCAGCTTAAAGTCACAGCCGGCCCACGAGCAGTACTTC. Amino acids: CASSLKSQPAHEQYF.

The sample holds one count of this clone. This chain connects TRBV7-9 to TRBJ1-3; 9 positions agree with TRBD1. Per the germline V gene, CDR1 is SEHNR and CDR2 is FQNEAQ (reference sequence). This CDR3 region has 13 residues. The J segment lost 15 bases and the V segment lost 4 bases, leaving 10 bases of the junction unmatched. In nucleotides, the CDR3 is TGTGCCAGCAGCTCCTTCCGGACAGGGGAAGAATATTTT. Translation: CASSSFRTGEEYF.

In DNA form, the CDR3 reads TGTGCCAGCAGCTTTGGCGGGAGGACCTACGAGCAGTACTTC. Its translation: CASSFGGRTYEQYF. The chain joins TRBV11-2 to TRBJ2-7; 8 nucleotides align to TRBD2. The CDR3 runs 14 residues. The V segment lost 3 bases and the J segment 2 bases; nucleotides outside the gene matches: 3. Germline values: CDR1 SGHAT, CDR2 FQNNGV. Filled out from reference TRBV11-2 and TRBJ2-7, the complete variable domain reads EAGVAQSPRYKIIEKRQSVAFWCNPISGHATLYWYQQILGQGPKLLIQFQNNGVVDDSQLPKDRFSAERLKGVDSTLKIQPAKLEDSAVYLCASSFGGRTYEQYFGPGTRLTVT.

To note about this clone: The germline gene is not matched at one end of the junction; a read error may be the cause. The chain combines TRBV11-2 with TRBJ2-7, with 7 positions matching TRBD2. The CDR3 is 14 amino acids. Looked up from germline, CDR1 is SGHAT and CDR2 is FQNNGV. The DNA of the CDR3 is TGTGCCAGCACCTTACTAGCGAACACCTACGAGCAGTACTTC. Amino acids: CASTLLANTYEQYF.

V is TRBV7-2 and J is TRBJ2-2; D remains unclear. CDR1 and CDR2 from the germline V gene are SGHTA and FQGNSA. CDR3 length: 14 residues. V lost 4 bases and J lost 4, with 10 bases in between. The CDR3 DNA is TGTGCCAGCAGCTCCTACGTGGTCACCGGGGAGCTGTTTTTT. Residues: CASSSYVVTGELFF.

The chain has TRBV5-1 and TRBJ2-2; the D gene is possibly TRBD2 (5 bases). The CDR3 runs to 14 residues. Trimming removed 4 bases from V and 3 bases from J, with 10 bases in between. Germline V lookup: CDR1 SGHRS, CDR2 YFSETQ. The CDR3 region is CASSQEGDTGELFF. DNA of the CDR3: TGCGCCAGCAGCCAAGAGGGTGACACCGGGGAGCTGTTTTTT.

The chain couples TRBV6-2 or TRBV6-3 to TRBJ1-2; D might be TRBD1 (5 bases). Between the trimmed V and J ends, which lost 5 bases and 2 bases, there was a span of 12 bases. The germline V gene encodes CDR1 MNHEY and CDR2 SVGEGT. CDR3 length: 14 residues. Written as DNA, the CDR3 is TGTGCCAGCAGTGACGGGGGTGAGAACTATGGCTACACCTTC. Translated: CASSDGGENYGYTF.

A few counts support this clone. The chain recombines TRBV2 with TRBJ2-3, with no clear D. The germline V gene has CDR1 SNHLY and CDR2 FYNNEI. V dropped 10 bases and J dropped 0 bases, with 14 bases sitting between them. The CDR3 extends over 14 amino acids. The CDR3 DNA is TGTGCCATAACCCGGTCGGTTAGCACAGATACGCAGTATTTT. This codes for CAITRSVSTDTQYF.

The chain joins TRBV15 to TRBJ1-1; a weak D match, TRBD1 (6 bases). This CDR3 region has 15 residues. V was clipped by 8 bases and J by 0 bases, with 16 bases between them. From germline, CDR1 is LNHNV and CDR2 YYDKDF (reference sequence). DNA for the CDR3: TGTGCCACCTCTCGGGGGGGCACCTTGAACACTGAAGCTTTCTTT. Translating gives CATSRGGTLNTEAFF.

Here the CDR3 DNA reads TGTGCCAGTAGTTTACAGGGAATATGGCACACTGAAGCTTTCTTT. Encoded protein: CASSLQGIWHTEAFF. The V call is TRBV19, the J call TRBJ1-1; possible D gene TRBD1, 6 bases. V was cut by 5 bases and J by 3 bases, with 16 bases left in between. Germline V gene data show CDR1 as LNHDA and CDR2 as SQIVND (reference sequence). The CDR3 length is 15 residues.

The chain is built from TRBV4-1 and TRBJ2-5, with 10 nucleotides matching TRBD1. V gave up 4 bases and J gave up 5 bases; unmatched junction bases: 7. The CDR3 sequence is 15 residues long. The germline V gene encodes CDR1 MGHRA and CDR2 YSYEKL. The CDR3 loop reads CASSPLDRGGETQYF. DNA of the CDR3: TGCGCCAGCAGCCCCCTGGACAGGGGGGGTGAGACCCAGTACTTC.

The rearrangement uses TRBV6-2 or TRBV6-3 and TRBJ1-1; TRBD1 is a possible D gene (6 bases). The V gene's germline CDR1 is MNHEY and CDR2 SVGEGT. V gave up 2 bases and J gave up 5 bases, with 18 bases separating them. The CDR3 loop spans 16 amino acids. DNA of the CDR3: TGTGCCAGCAGTTACGTATTTCAGGGGCATAGTACTGAAGCTTTCTTT. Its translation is CASSYVFQGHSTEAFF.

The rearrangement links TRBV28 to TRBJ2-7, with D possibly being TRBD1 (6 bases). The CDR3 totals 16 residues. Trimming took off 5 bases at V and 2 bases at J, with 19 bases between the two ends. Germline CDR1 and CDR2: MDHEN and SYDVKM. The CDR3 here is CASSTYPSGVPYEQYF. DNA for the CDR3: TGTGCCAGCAGTACGTACCCCTCAGGGGTTCCCTACGAGCAGTACTTC.

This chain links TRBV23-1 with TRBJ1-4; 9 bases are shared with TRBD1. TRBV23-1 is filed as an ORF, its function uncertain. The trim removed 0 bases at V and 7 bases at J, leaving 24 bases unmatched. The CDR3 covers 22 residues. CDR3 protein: CASSQSTRDGWDRVLRCEKLFF. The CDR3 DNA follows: TGCGCCAGCAGTCAATCGACCCGAGACGGCTGGGACAGGGTTCTCAGGTGTGAAAAACTGTTTTTT.

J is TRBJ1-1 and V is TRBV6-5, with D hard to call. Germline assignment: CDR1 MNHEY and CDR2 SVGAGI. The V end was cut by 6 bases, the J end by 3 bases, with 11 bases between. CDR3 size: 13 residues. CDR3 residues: CASREERDTEAFF. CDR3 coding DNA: TGTGCCAGCAGGGAGGAAAGGGACACTGAAGCTTTCTTT.

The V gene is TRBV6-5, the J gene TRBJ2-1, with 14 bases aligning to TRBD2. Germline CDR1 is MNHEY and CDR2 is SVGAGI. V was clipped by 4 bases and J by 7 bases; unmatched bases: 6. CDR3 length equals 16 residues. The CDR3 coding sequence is TGTGCCAGCAGTTCCACTGGACTAGCGGGGGGTAATGAGCAGTTCTTC. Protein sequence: CASSSTGLAGGNEQFF.

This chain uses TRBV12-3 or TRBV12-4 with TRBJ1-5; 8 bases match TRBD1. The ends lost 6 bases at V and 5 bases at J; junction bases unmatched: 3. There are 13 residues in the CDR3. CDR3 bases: TGTGCCAGCAGAGTACAGGGGGATCAGCCCCAGCATTTT. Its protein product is CASRVQGDQPQHF.

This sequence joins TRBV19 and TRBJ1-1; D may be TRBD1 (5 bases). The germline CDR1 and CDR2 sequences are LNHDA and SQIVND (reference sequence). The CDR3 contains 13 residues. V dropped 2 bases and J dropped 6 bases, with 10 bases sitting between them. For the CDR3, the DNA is TGTGCCAGTAGTATACAGGGCTACCCTGAAGCTTTCTTT. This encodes CASSIQGYPEAFF.